This entry features one T cell receptor (beta chain) sequence. This clone was seen a few times. Its antigen remains unidentified. No quality values exist for individual bases; no much larger clone is one base distant. Library prep was done by the immunoSEQ multiplex PCR assay. RNA was extracted from all samples and reverse transcribed into cDNA as template for TCR sequencing. First-strand cDNA was synthesized with SuperScript III using a 2:1 mix of oligo-dT and random hexamers. Amplification bias was assessed with a synthetic immune receptor repertoire, and residual bias was removed computationally. On the study's bioinformatics: After raw reads were preprocessed to remove errors, the CDR3 was defined following IMGT conventions as running from the conserved cysteine to phenylalanine. Clonality was calculated as 1 minus Shannon entropy normalized by log2 of the number of productive unique TCRs. CD4 or CD8 identity of scalp clones was inferred by cross-referencing scalp TCRbeta sequences with sorted blood CD4 and CD8 repertoires. The table comes from immuneACCESS by way of TCRdb, which keeps in-frame sequences with V and J called. Part of the clones is missing from these tables; in studies checked, under half for an unresolved V gene and the rest for unknown reasons. D and trimming come from the DNA, and the V and J calls and clone size come from that table. Recorded for this sample are about 160,000 clones; less than 70% of them occurred a single time. The ten largest clones take up 0.75% to 0.95% of the sample.

This specimen comes from a study of CD8+ T cells in alopecia areata (dated by TCRdb to 2017 to 2018). Some background on the complete study: Treated patients were enrolled in an open-label pilot trial of oral tofacitinib at 5 to 10 mg twice daily for moderate-to-severe alopecia areata. TCRbeta CDR3 regions were amplified by immunoSEQ multiplex PCR with 35 Vbeta forward and 13 Jbeta reverse primers. On the human side, TCRbeta sequencing was run on scalp tissue and on sorted CD4+ and CD8+ peripheral blood T cells from healthy controls and from alopecia areata patients with either patchy or totalis/universalis disease. In treated patients, disease severity was measured using the SALT score, which gives the percentage of scalp surface area affected. Biopsies were taken from tofacitinib-treated patients at baseline and at 4 and 24 weeks of treatment, and a later scalp biopsy was taken in several of the tofacitinib-treated patients. RNA was extracted with the PAXgene miRNA kit for fixed scalp, the miRNeasy kit for PBMCs, and the RNeasy kit for mouse skin. Scalp clonality was compared among normal scalp (n=4), patchy alopecia areata scalp (n=8), and alopecia totalis/universalis scalp (n=8). High-throughput TCRbeta sequencing was used to examine T cell clonal expansion in alopecia areata in both the C3H/HeJ mouse model and human patients. Tofacitinib was administered for 6 to 18 months, and 6 months of follow-up off drug were then conducted to assess delayed response and recurrence.

From a lookup of the germline V gene (reference sequence), CDR1 and CDR2 are LNHDA and SQIVND. The germline ends are 8 bases apart after V is trimmed by 8 bases and J by 2 bases. The CDR3 sequence holds 12 residues, the cysteine and phenylalanine included. The kept DNA is CDR3 alone, 36 bases in frame from the first base. The meaning of the sample's time point label: around 4 weeks on oral tofacitinib. The label giving this sample's treatment or condition can be read as: oral pan-JAK inhibitor, 5-10 mg twice daily. Peripheral blood and lesional scalp punch biopsies were obtained from patients with alopecia areata. PBMCs were isolated by density centrifugation and stained for CD3, CD4 and CD8, and CD4+ and CD8+ T cells were sorted on a FACSAria. Study-wide findings and limitations: Compared with normal scalp, lesional scalp had higher clonality and more expanded CD8+ clones, particularly in alopecia totalis/universalis, a pattern that suggests antigenic drive. Scalp clonality and the number of expanded CD8+ clones among the top 100 scalp clones were significantly decreased by tofacitinib. Unlike mouse skin, where gammadelta T cells dominate, normal human skin contains resident alphabeta T cells that get sequenced too, which complicates analysis of the scalp TCR repertoire. Shared TCR sequences between patients were less evident than in mice, which may be partly attributable to HLA diversity in the patient population. Many expanded lesional clones persisted in scalp and blood during tofacitinib treatment, which may partly explain relapse after stopping treatment. The treated cohort was small, with a single nonresponder, so links between baseline CD8+ expansion and response need larger studies.

The sequenced sample was CD4+ T cells sorted from blood, obtained at week 4, from a patient treated with tofacitinib. Rearrangement joined TRBV19 to TRBJ2-3; the D gene cannot be named for sure. The receptor was derived from a human donor with alopecia areata. The CDR3 protein sequence reads: CASSAPTDTQYF. The DNA reads as follows: TGTGCCAGTTCCGCCCCCACAGATACGCAGTATTTT.